This T cell receptor beta chain is from a study of shared clonotypes between healthy human individuals. Study summary: With ages of 18 to 49, the donors were a couple of women and a few men.

Without sorting, samples used 75 million to 100 million PBMCs for genomic DNA. General study results and limits: The sole specimen, blood, was sampled, and tissue repertoires likely differ.

In its sample, this clone ranks as medium-sized. Antigen specificity is unknown. This CDR3 is also generated by other DNA sequences in the sample. Measured with immunoSEQ multiplex PCR; TCRdb has only the in-frame clones, and not every one. Of 470,000 or so clones in the sample, about 85% were seen once. Germline CDR1 and CDR2: SGHNT and YYREEE (reference sequence). The CDR3 totals 17 residues. The ends lost 0 bases at V and 2 bases at J; junction bases unmatched: 11. The clonotype comes from a woman in her forties in good health. Some clones in this sample may be carry-over from other donors' samples. Sequencing input: PBMCs. The rearrangement uses TRBV5-4 and TRBJ2-7; 7 positions match TRBD2. For the CDR3, the DNA is TGTGCCAGCAGCTTGGGTGGCGTCGGGGGGAACCCCTACGAGCAGTACTTC. Translating gives CASSLGGVGGNPYEQYF.